The following is a TCR beta chain sequence with its context. The data are from a study of blood T cell repertoires in COVID-19. On the study more broadly: Samples of COVID-19 (acute and convalescent) were obtained from the United States, Italy and Spain. From T cells, B-cell-depleted T cells, or PBMCs came the material, which was cDNA or gDNA.

Original processing notes: By means of reference gene primer amplification, nucleated cell counts were estimated. TCRdb's table, derived via immunoSEQ multiplex PCR, lists solely in-frame clones and lacks some. V, J and clone size derive from that table, while D and trimming were established from the DNA sequence. The sample lists about 74,000 clones, 80% to 90% occurring once. The germline V gene has CDR1 SQVTM and CDR2 ANQGSEA. Losses at the gene ends were 3 bases for V and 3 bases for J; bases not matched to a gene: 5. The CDR3 covers 14 residues. Sequencing was carried out using peripheral blood. The chain employs TRBV29-1 and TRBJ2-1, with 7 positions matching TRBD1. This TCR was recovered from a woman of 80 years or more with acute or convalescent COVID-19. The CDR3 nucleotides read TGCAGCGTTGACCACGGGACAGTCTACAATGAGCAGTTCTTC. Translating gives CSVDHGTVYNEQFF.